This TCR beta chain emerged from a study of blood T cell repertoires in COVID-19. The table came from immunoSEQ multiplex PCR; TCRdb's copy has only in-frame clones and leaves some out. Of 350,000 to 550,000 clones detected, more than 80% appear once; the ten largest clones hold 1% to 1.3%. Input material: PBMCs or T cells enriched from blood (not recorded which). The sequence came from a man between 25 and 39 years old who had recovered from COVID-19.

The CDR3 region has the DNA TGTGCCAGCACTCCCCAACTAGCGGGAGGGACAGATACGCAGTATTTT. Translating it yields CASTPQLAGGTDTQYF. The chain links TRBV2 to TRBJ2-3, with 13 bases identical to TRBD2. The germline V gene encodes CDR1 SNHLY and CDR2 FYNNEI. V trimming: 7 bases; J trimming: 3 bases; junction bases outside the gene matches: 7. The CDR3 covers 16 residues. The variable domain in full, with the rest retrieved from reference TRBV2 and TRBJ2-3, is EPEVTQTPSHQVTQMGQEVILRCVPISNHLYFYWYRQILGQKVEFLVSFYNNEISEKSEIFDDQFSVERPDGSNFTLKIRSTKLEDSAMYFCASTPQLAGGTDTQYFGPGTRLTVL.